The subject of this entry is one T cell receptor (beta chain). Assay: immunoSEQ multiplex PCR; the TCRdb copy retains only in-frame clones and omits some. In the table there are more than 250,000 clones, around 90% of which are singletons. The entry originates in a study of blood T cell repertoires in COVID-19. The V end was cut by 5 bases, the J end by 8 bases, with 10 bases between. This CDR3 contains 12 residues. Sample: PBMCs or T cells enriched from blood (not recorded which). This chain joins TRBV12-3 or TRBV12-4 and TRBJ1-3; possible D gene TRBD1, 6 bases. This receptor was taken from a woman in her forties who had recovered from COVID-19. The CDR3 reads CASSLGGDTIYF. In DNA, the CDR3 is TGTGCCAGCAGTCTAGGGGGGGACACCATATATTTT.